Presented here are 15 T cell receptor beta chains from one specimen sequenced in a study of shared clonotypes between healthy human individuals. Method: immunoSEQ multiplex PCR; TCRdb's copy keeps in-frame clones and lacks some. The table lists around 650,000 clones, roughly 95% of them singletons, with roughly 0.1% in the top ten. Naive CD8 cells lacked CD45RO and underwent positive selection for CCR7, leaving out terminally differentiated effector memory CD45RA+ cells. The sample comprised naive CD8+ T cells sorted from blood. These receptors all come from a woman aged 25 to 39 in good health.

The chain carries TRBV7-6 and TRBJ2-7; the D call may be TRBD1 or TRBD2 (5 bases each). The V end was cut by 5 bases, the J end by 4 bases, with 12 bases between. The CDR3 spans 13 residues. Germline V CDR1 and CDR2: SGHVS, FNYEAQ. CDR3 DNA: TGTGCCAGCAGCGCAGGGACGGATTACGAGCAGTACTTC. Amino acids: CASSAGTDYEQYF.

V usage is TRBV6-6 and J usage is TRBJ1-2; TRBD1 might be the D (6 bases). Trimming took 5 bases from V and 3 from J, leaving 10 bases between them. The germline CDR1 and CDR2 sequences are MNHNY and SVGAGI (reference sequence). This CDR3 comprises 13 residues. The CDR3, as DNA: TGTGCCAGCAGTACAAGGGGGGACTATGGCTACACCTTC. This encodes CASSTRGDYGYTF.

CDR3 in DNA: TGTGCCAGCAGCTTAGAAGCGGGCGTAGGTTACAATGAGCAGTTCTTC. Amino acid sequence: CASSLEAGVGYNEQFF. V and J are TRBV7-8 and TRBJ2-1; the D gene is possibly TRBD2 (6 bases). Germline V gives CDR1 SGHVS, CDR2 FQNEAQ. There are 16 residues in the CDR3. Trimming cost V 1 base and J 4 bases, with 14 bases left between them.

The chain combines TRBV4-1 with TRBJ2-3, with D possibly matching TRBD2 (6 bases). The CDR3 consists of 16 residues. Trimming pared 0 bases from V and 2 bases from J, leaving 12 bases between. Looked up from germline, CDR1 is MGHRA and CDR2 is YSYEKL. Here the CDR3 reads CASSQEVAGYTDTQYF. As DNA, the CDR3 is TGCGCCAGCAGCCAAGAAGTGGCGGGGTACACAGATACGCAGTATTTT.

The V and J genes are TRBV7-8 and TRBJ2-2; D remains ambiguous. Germline assignment: CDR1 SGHVS and CDR2 FQNEAQ. V lost 2 bases and J 5 bases, leaving 12 bases between the germline ends. The CDR3 has 15 amino acids. CDR3 sequence: CASSLRRLETGELFF. CDR3 bases: TGTGCCAGCAGCTTACGAAGGCTGGAGACCGGGGAGCTGTTTTTT.

V usage is TRBV5-4 and J usage is TRBJ2-5; TRBD1 matches at 9 bases. The CDR3 consists of 12 residues. After removal of 4 bases from V and 12 bases from J, the junction contained 7 bases not matched to a gene. From germline, CDR1 is SGHNT and CDR2 YYREEE (reference sequence). The CDR3 reads CASSEGRQGEYF. The CDR3 coding sequence is TGTGCCAGCAGCGAGGGAAGACAGGGGGAGTACTTC.

V usage is TRBV11-2 and J usage is TRBJ2-5; the match to TRBD1 covers 11 bases. V was clipped by 5 bases and J by 4 bases; unmatched bases: 3. Germline CDR1 SGHAT, CDR2 FQNNGV. This CDR3 is 14 amino acids long. As DNA, the CDR3 is TGTGCCAGCAGCCAAGGGACAGGGGGAGAGACCCAGTACTTC. It encodes CASSQGTGGETQYF.

The V call is TRBV5-1, the J call TRBJ2-5, with 10 nucleotides matching TRBD2. The CDR3 sequence is 17 residues long. CDR1 and CDR2 (germline): SGHRS, YFSETQ. The junction had 7 bases not matched to a gene; V was cut back by 0 bases and J by 2 bases. CDR3 in DNA: TGCGCCAGCAGCTTGGGGCTAGCGGGAGCTGGGCAAGAGACCCAGTACTTC. This translates into CASSLGLAGAGQETQYF.

The V call is TRBV5-1, the J call TRBJ2-7, with 9 bases lining up with TRBD2. V trimming: 4 bases; J trimming: 1 base; junction bases outside the gene matches: 6. The CDR3 totals 15 residues. Germline V gene data show CDR1 as SGHRS and CDR2 as YFSETQ. CDR3 loop: CASSLRAGGSYEQYF. The CDR3, as DNA: TGCGCCAGCAGCCTAAGAGCGGGAGGATCCTACGAGCAGTACTTC. The entire variable domain, with the rest obtained from reference TRBV5-1 and TRBJ2-7, is as follows: KAGVTQTPRYLIKTRGQQVTLSCSPISGHRSVSWYQQTPGQGLQFLFEYFSETQRNKGNFPGRFSGRQFSNSRSEMNVSTLELGDSALYLCASSLRAGGSYEQYFGPGTRLTVT.

This sequence joins TRBV5-4 and TRBJ2-1; 8 bases align to TRBD1. The junction had 9 bases not matched to a gene; V was cut back by 5 bases and J by 5 bases. This CDR3 has 15 amino acids. The V gene's germline CDR1 is SGHNT and CDR2 YYREEE (reference sequence). Written as DNA, the CDR3 is TGTGCCAGCAGTCCCGACAGGGGCAGTGACAATGAGCAGTTCTTC. Translated: CASSPDRGSDNEQFF.

This chain uses TRBV28 with TRBJ1-5; D remains unclear. Germline V gene lookup returns CDR1 MDHEN and CDR2 SYDVKM. There are 14 residues in the CDR3. V lost 4 bases, J lost 1 base, and 8 bases lay in between. The CDR3 spells CASSSVRSNQPQHF. As DNA, the CDR3 is TGTGCCAGCAGTTCTGTTAGGAGCAATCAGCCCCAGCATTTT. Full variable domain (missing parts from reference TRBV28 and TRBJ1-5): DVKVTQSSRYLVKRTGEKVFLECVQDMDHENMFWYRQDPGLGLRLIYFSYDVKMKEKGDIPEGYSVSREKKERFSLILESASTNQTSMYLCASSSVRSNQPQHFGDGTRLSIL.

The chain links TRBV27 to TRBJ2-1; D is ambiguous. Germline-derived CDR1 and CDR2 are MNHEY and SMNVEV (reference sequence). The CDR3 runs to 16 residues. Trimming removed 3 bases from V and 8 bases from J, with 20 bases in between. The CDR3 nucleotides read TGTGCCAGCAGTTTGGTAAGGAGCCCCACGCACGATGAGCAGTTCTTC. This encodes CASSLVRSPTHDEQFF.

The rearrangement uses TRBV6-1 and TRBJ2-5; TRBD2 aligns across 13 bases. CDR3 length: 18 residues. CDR1 is MNHNS and CDR2 is SASEGT in the germline V gene. The trim removed 2 bases at V and 9 bases at J, leaving 15 bases unmatched. CDR3 region: CASSEWDGLAGEGGAQYF. As DNA, the CDR3 is TGTGCCAGCAGTGAATGGGATGGACTAGCGGGAGAGGGGGGGGCCCAGTACTTC.

This clone was counted once. This chain joins TRBV9 and TRBJ2-5; D may be TRBD1 (6 bases). V gave up 4 bases and J gave up 1 base, with 14 bases separating them. The CDR3 covers 15 residues. Germline V CDR1 and CDR2: SGDLS, YYNGEE. CDR3 loop: CASSSRQESQETQYF. In nucleotides, the CDR3 is TGTGCCAGCAGCTCCCGACAGGAGTCCCAAGAGACCCAGTACTTC.

The chain is built from TRBV2 and TRBJ1-3; no definite D call. CDR3 length: 17 amino acids. Per the germline V gene, CDR1 is SNHLY and CDR2 is FYNNEI. With 2 bases removed from V and 0 bases from J, the gap between germline ends came to 14 bases. CDR3 coding DNA: TGTGCCAGCAGTGAAATCGGCCGGCAAAGCTCTGGAAACACCATATATTTT. It specifies CASSEIGRQSSGNTIYF.